This T cell receptor beta chain was recovered during a study of blood T cell repertoires in COVID-19. Study at large: Acute and convalescent COVID-19 specimens originated in the United States, Italy and Spain. Nucleic acid was either cDNA or gDNA, and it came from T cells, B-cell-depleted T cells, or PBMCs.

Original processing methods: The assay estimated nucleated cells by amplifying reference gene primers. Here immunoSEQ multiplex PCR was the method, and the copy in TCRdb shows in-frame clones only, minus some. The D gene and trimming were derived from the DNA, and the V and J assignments and clone size from that table. The sample includes some 70,000 clones, roughly 84% of them seen just once. This receptor was identified in a man between 45 and 60 years old with active COVID-19. What was sequenced was peripheral blood.

The CDR3, as DNA: TGTGCCAGCAGCGTACGACAGGGGCACTCACCCCTCCACTTT. Translated, it gives CASSVRQGHSPLHF. The chain uses TRBV9 and TRBJ1-6, with TRBD1 matching 8 bases. The CDR3 sequence is 14 residues long. With 1 base clipped from V and 10 bases from J, the junction kept 4 bases outside the gene matches. Germline V CDR1 and CDR2: SGDLS, YYNGEE.